The clone carrying this T cell receptor beta chain was detected many times. TCR alpha and beta CDR3 regions were amplified from RNA using iRepertoire nested multiplex PCR. From the multiplex PCR reads, TCRdb called clonotypes with MiXCR, one entry per CDR3 protein. The table has about 190,000 distinct CDR3 sequences, roughly a third seen once. The sample originates from a study of glioma-infiltrating T cells. Specimen: glioma tissue, nonneoplastic brain tissue, or PBMCs (not recorded which). This sequence originates from a human donor with low-grade glioma or glioblastoma, undergoing nonglioma brain surgery, or in good health (not recorded which).

CDR3 sequence: CASSNYLANYGYTF. The CDR3 DNA reads TGTGCCAGCAGCAACTATCTCGCTAACTATGGCTACACCTTC. V usage is TRBV7-2 and J usage is TRBJ1-2; D ambiguous. The V and J ends lost 5 bases and 0 bases respectively, with 10 bases between them. Germline assignment: CDR1 SGHTA and CDR2 FQGNSA. The CDR3 runs to 14 residues.